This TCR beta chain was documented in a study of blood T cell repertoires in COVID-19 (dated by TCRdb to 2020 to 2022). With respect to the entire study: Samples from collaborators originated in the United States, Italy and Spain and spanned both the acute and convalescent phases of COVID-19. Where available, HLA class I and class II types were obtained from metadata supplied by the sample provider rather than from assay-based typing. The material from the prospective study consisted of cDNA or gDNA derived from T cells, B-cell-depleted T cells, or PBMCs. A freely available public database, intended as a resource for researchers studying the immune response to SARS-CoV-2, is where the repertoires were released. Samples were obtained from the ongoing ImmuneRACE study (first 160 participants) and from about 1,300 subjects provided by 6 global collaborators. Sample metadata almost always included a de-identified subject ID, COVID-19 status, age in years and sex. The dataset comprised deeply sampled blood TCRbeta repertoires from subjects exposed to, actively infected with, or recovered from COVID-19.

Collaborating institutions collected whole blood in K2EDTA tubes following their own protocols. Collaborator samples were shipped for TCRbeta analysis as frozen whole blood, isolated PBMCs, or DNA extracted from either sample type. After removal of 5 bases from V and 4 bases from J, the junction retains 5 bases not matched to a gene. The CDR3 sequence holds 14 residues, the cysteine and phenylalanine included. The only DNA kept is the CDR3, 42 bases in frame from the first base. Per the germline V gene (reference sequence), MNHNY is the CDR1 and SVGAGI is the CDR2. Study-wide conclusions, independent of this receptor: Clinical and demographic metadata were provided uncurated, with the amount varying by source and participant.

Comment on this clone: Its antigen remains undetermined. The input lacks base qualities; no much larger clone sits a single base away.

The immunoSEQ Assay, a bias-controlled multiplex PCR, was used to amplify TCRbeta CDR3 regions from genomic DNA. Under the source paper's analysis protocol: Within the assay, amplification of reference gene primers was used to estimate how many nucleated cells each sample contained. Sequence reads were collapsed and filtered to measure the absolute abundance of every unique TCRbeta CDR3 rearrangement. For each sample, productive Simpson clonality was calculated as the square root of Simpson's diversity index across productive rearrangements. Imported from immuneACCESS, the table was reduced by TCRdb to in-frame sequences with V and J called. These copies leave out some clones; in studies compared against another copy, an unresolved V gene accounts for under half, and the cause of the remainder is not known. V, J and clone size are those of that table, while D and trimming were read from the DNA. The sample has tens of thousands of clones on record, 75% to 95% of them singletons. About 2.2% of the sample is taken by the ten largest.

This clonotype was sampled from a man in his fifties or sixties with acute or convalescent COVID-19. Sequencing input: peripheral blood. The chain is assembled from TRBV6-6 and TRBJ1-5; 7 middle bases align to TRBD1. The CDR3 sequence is CASSRTRGNQPQHF. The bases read TGTGCCAGCAGTCGTACCAGGGGGAATCAGCCCCAGCATTTT.